The 19 T cell receptor beta chains below were found in one sample sequenced in a study of regulatory T cells in long-lasting Graves disease (TCRdb year 2021). The time point label of this sample denotes: newly diagnosed GD, antithyroid drugs for less than 3 months. For both TCR sequencing and RNA sequencing, RNA was extracted from PBMCs in TRIzol. Libraries were built with multiplex PCR. The sequencer was an Illumina HiSeq 4000. To build TCR beta libraries, CDR3 regions were amplified by Arm-PCR using iRepertoire HTBI primers. TCRdb handled the public reads itself, with Q25 trimming in fastp and clone calling in MiXCR, and kept productive beta chains. Rows with one shared CDR3 protein collapse into an entry with the most common genes and DNA. A total of over 200,000 distinct CDR3 sequences appear in this sample, around 16% of them only once. Together, the top ten hold roughly 23% of the sample. Specimen: peripheral blood mononuclear cells (PBMCs), collected at new diagnosis, from a patient treated with antithyroid drugs. The receptors stem from a female donor with Graves disease.

This clonotype was counted many times. The genes are TRBV5-1 and TRBJ2-1; perhaps TRBD2 as D (5 bases). Germline CDR1 and CDR2: SGHRS and YFSETQ. CDR3 size: 12 residues. Trimming left V 0 bases short and J 10 bases short, with 8 bases between. The CDR3 here is CASSLGRAEQFF. In DNA, the CDR3 is TGCGCCAGCAGCTTGGGGCGGGCGGAGCAGTTCTTC.

This clonotype was recorded many times. This chain connects TRBV20-1 to TRBJ2-1, with 10 bases lining up with TRBD2. Trimming removed 1 base from V and 5 bases from J; junction bases left unmatched: 5. CDR1 and CDR2 from the germline V gene are DFQATT and SNEGSKA (reference sequence). This CDR3 is 15 amino acids long. CDR3 coding DNA: TGCAGTGCTAGAGCGGGACTAGCGTGGGACAATGAGCAGTTCTTC. As protein: CSARAGLAWDNEQFF.

This clonotype was counted many times. The chain is built from TRBV27 and TRBJ1-4, with D possibly being TRBD1 (5 bases). This CDR3 is built from 15 residues. V lost 6 bases and J 4 bases, leaving 15 bases between the germline ends. Germline V CDR1 and CDR2: MNHEY, SMNVEV (reference sequence). CDR3: CASSPMDTSNEKLFF. The CDR3 DNA reads TGTGCCAGCAGCCCTATGGACACTAGTAATGAAAAACTGTTTTTT.

This clonotype was seen repeatedly, ten times or more. The gene calls are TRBV29-1 and TRBJ1-2, with 9 bases lining up with TRBD1. CDR1 and CDR2 (germline): SQVTM, ANQGSEA. The CDR3 is made up of 18 amino acids. V trimming: 0 bases; J trimming: 5 bases; junction bases outside the gene matches: 16. CDR3 protein: CSVEEGFGGDRVTYGYTF. The CDR3 bases are TGCAGCGTTGAAGAAGGTTTCGGCGGGGACAGGGTAACTTATGGCTACACCTTC.

This clonotype was seen many times. Given a much more abundant clone one base away, this may be a read error. The CDR3 sequence: CSARDGGRNQGTQYF. DNA of the CDR3: TGCAGTGCTAGAGATGGGGGTCGGAACCAAGGGACCCAGTACTTC. The gene calls are TRBV20-1 and TRBJ2-5; either TRBD1 or TRBD2 may fit D (5 bases each). Germline loops: CDR1 DFQATT, CDR2 SNEGSKA (reference sequence). The CDR3 totals 15 residues.

This clonotype was recorded many times. V and J are TRBV28 and TRBJ2-7; TRBD1 is a possible D gene (6 bases). V lost 7 bases, J lost 4 bases, and 23 bases lay in between. CDR3 length: 16 residues. CDR1 and CDR2 from the germline V gene are MDHEN and SYDVKM. The CDR3 spells CASTQGGTPLGYEQYF. The CDR3, as DNA: TGTGCCAGCACCCAAGGGGGAACGCCTTTGGGGTACGAGCAGTACTTC.

The V and J genes are TRBV7-9 and TRBJ1-1; 8 nucleotides align to TRBD1. The CDR3 contains 13 residues. Trimming took 4 bases from V and 3 from J; bases not matched to a gene: 1. Germline V gene lookup returns CDR1 SEHNR and CDR2 FQNEAQ (reference sequence). For the CDR3, the DNA is TGTGCCAGCAGCTCACAGGGGGACACTGAAGCTTTCTTT. Translating it yields CASSSQGDTEAFF.

The chain couples TRBV29-1 to TRBJ1-2; TRBD1 might be the D (5 bases). The germline gives CDR1 SQVTM, CDR2 ANQGSEA. Trimming pared 0 bases from V and 4 bases from J, leaving 18 bases between. CDR3 length equals 16 residues. The CDR3 nucleotides are TGCAGCGTTGAAGATCGGAGGGGAATCAACGGCTATGGCTACACCTTC. Translated: CSVEDRRGINGYGYTF.

This clonotype appeared many times. CDR3 region: CASKMTQGNQPQHF. The CDR3 region has the DNA TGTGCCAGCAAAATGACCCAGGGAAATCAGCCCCAGCATTTT. The gene calls are TRBV28 and TRBJ1-5; D is perhaps TRBD1 (5 bases). Germline values: CDR1 MDHEN, CDR2 SYDVKM. V shed 7 bases and J shed 4 bases, with 14 bases lying between them. This CDR3 spans 14 amino acids.

This clonotype was seen many times. This chain links TRBV3-1 with TRBJ2-1; 9 nucleotides match TRBD2. Trimming removed 3 bases from V and 5 bases from J; junction bases left unmatched: 2. This CDR3 has 14 residues. Germline V CDR1 and CDR2: LGHDT, YNNKEL (reference sequence). CDR3 in DNA: TGTGCCAGCAGCCAGCCTAGCGGGAACAATGAGCAGTTCTTC. Translation gives CASSQPSGNNEQFF.

Concerning this clonotype: Just one base apart from a much larger clone, this may be a read error. This chain uses TRBV28 with TRBJ2-7; 8 nucleotides match TRBD2. Trimming at V came to 6 bases and at J to 4 bases, leaving 8 bases not matched to a gene. CDR1 is MDHEN, CDR2 SYDVKM, per germline. The CDR3 consists of 14 residues. The CDR3 nucleotides read TGTGCCAGCAGACCGGGACTAGTGGGTTACGAGCAGTACTTC. Its protein product is CASRPGLVGYEQYF. The full variable domain, rest sourced from reference TRBV28 and TRBJ2-7, is DVKVTQSSRYLVKRTGEKVFLECVQDMDHENMFWYRQDPGLGLRLIYFSYDVKMKEKGDIPEGYSVSREKKERFSLILESASTNQTSMYLCASRPGLVGYEQYFGPGTRLTVT.

This clonotype was counted ten times or more. The CDR3 spells CASSSSQTSSYEQYF. The CDR3 DNA follows: TGTGCCAGCAGTTCAAGCCAGACGTCCTCCTACGAGCAGTACTTC. This chain joins TRBV28 and TRBJ2-7, with no clear D. The CDR3 runs 15 residues. CDR1 MDHEN and CDR2 SYDVKM come from the germline V gene. Trimming took off 4 bases at V and 0 bases at J, with 13 bases between the two ends.

This clonotype was seen repeatedly, ten times or more. This chain joins TRBV10-3 and TRBJ2-7; the D is unclear. The CDR3 spans 12 residues. V lost 0 bases and J 12 bases, leaving 12 bases between the germline ends. Germline CDR1 ENHRY, CDR2 SYGVKD. The CDR3, as DNA: TGTGCCATCAGTGAGTCGACCGCCGCTTGGTACTTC. It codes for CAISESTAAWYF.

This clonotype was counted at least ten times. The J gene is TRBJ2-1, the V gene TRBV15; 8 positions agree with TRBD2. Germline CDR1 and CDR2: LNHNV and YYDKDF (reference sequence). The V segment lost 0 bases and the J segment 5 bases; nucleotides outside the gene matches: 9. CDR3 size: 17 residues. This CDR3 is CATSRDQIGRAHNEQFF. The CDR3, as DNA: TGTGCCACCAGCAGAGATCAAATCGGGAGGGCCCACAATGAGCAGTTCTTC.

This clonotype was picked up many times. The gene calls are TRBV27 and TRBJ2-7, with 9 bases matching TRBD1. With V trimmed by 7 bases and J by 1 base, 8 bases remained unmatched. Germline CDR1 reads MNHEY; CDR2 reads SMNVEV (reference sequence). The CDR3 has 15 residues. As DNA, the CDR3 is TGTGCCAGCATGGAACAGGGGGCTGGGTCCTACGAGCAGTACTTC. It specifies CASMEQGAGSYEQYF.

The chain joins TRBV6-2 or TRBV6-3 to TRBJ2-7, with 11 bases aligning to TRBD2. The CDR3 is made up of 17 amino acids. Trimming at V came to 4 bases and at J to 0 bases, leaving 8 bases not matched to a gene. CDR1 and CDR2 from the germline V gene are MNHEY and SVGEGT. This CDR3 reads CASSSLAGGRDSYEQYF. In nucleotides, the CDR3 is TGTGCCAGCAGTTCCCTAGCGGGAGGCAGGGACTCCTACGAGCAGTACTTC.

The chain combines TRBV5-6 with TRBJ2-7; D gene uncertain. Trimming took off 4 bases at V and 4 bases at J, with 18 bases between the two ends. Germline V lookup: CDR1 SGHDT, CDR2 YYEEEE. The CDR3 totals 15 residues. CDR3 nucleotides: TGTGCCAGCAGCCCGAGGTGGGGTAGGCGGTACGAGCAGTACTTC. Translation gives CASSPRWGRRYEQYF. The full variable domain, its missing parts supplied by reference TRBV5-6 and TRBJ2-7, is DAGVTQSPTHLIKTRGQQVTLRCSPKSGHDTVSWYQQALGQGPQFIFQYYEEEERQRGNFPDRFSGHQFPNYSSELNVNALLLGDSALYLCASSPRWGRRYEQYFGPGTRLTVT.

The rearrangement uses TRBV12-3 or TRBV12-4 and TRBJ2-5, with TRBD1 identical over 7 bases. V was pared by 6 bases and J by 2 bases, with 3 bases of the junction left unmatched. The CDR3 is made up of 13 amino acids. This chain's CDR3 is CASRKTGQETQYF. CDR3 nucleotide sequence: TGTGCCAGCAGAAAGACAGGGCAAGAGACCCAGTACTTC.

There are many counts of this clonotype. The genes are TRBV7-8 and TRBJ1-2; perhaps TRBD1 as D (5 bases). V gave up 0 bases and J gave up 8 bases, with 19 bases separating them. This CDR3 region has 16 residues. Per germline, CDR1 SGHVS and CDR2 FQNEAQ. In DNA, the CDR3 is TGTGCCAGCAGCTTAGCTCCAGGGTTTGCCCTCAAGGGCTACACCTTC. It codes for CASSLAPGFALKGYTF.